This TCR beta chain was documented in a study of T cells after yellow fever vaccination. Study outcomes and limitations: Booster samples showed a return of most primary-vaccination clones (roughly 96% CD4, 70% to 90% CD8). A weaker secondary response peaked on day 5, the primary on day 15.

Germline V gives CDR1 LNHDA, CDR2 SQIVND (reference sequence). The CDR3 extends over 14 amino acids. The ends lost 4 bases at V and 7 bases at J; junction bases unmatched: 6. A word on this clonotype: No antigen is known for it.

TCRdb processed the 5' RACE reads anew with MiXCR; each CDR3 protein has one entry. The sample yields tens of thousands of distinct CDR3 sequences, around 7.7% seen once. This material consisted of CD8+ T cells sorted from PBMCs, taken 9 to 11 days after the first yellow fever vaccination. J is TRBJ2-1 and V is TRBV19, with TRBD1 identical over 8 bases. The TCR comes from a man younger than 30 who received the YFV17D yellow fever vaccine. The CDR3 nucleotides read TGTGCCAGTAGTACTCAGGGGGCGCTGAATGAGCAGTTCTTC. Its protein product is CASSTQGALNEQFF.